Here is one T cell receptor (beta chain) with its context. Its target is unknown. This was the immunoSEQ v3.0 assay at survey level. Sequencing set out to capture about 40,000-50,000 T-cell genomes per sample. Here immunoSEQ multiplex PCR was the method, and the copy in TCRdb shows in-frame clones only, minus some. The sample lists roughly 38,000 clones; 75% to 85% were seen once. The study used samples holding roughly 1-10 million cryopreserved PBMC before DNA extraction. The data derive from a study of long-term antiretroviral therapy in people with HIV. General study points: Therapy changes, viral resistance and ART adherence were not documented in the available data.

Germline CDR1 reads SEHNR; CDR2 reads FQNEAQ (reference sequence). The CDR3 has 16 amino acids. The J segment lost 4 bases and the V segment lost 3 bases, leaving 9 bases of the junction unmatched. The receptor's source is a man younger than 45 with HIV. The V and J genes are TRBV7-9 and TRBJ2-3, with 8 bases matching TRBD2. This material consisted of unsorted PBMCs, taken 3.4 years after starting antiretroviral therapy. CDR3 amino acids: CASSFGLAGVADTQYF. CDR3 nucleotides: TGTGCCAGCAGCTTCGGTCTAGCGGGTGTCGCAGATACGCAGTATTTT.